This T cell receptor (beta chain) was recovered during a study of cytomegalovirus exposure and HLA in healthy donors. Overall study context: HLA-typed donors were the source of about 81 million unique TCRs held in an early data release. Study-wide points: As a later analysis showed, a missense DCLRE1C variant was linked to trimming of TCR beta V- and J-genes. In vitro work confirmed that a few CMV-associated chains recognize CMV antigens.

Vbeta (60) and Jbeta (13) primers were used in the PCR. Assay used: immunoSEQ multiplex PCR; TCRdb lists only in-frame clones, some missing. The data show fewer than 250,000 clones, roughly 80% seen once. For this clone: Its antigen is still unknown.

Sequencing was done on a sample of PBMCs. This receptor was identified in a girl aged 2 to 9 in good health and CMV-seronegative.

This CDR3 reads CASSELAGDADYKVRYTF. The CDR3 DNA reads TGTGCCAGCAGTGAATTGGCGGGGGACGCGGATTACAAGGTCCGCTACACCTTC. V and J are TRBV25-1 and TRBJ1-2, with D possibly TRBD1 on 5 matching bases. V dropped 1 base and J dropped 9 bases, with 27 bases sitting between them. Germline CDR1 and CDR2: MGHDK and SYGVNS. The CDR3 spans 18 residues.